The rows below give T cell receptor beta chains drawn from one sample of a study of T cell responses to AZD1222 COVID-19 vaccine. TCRdb's copy holds only in-frame clones and misses some; the assay was immunoSEQ multiplex PCR. The table has some 160,000 clones, about 90% seen once. This material consisted of peripheral blood, taken on day 0 of AZD1222 vaccination. All receptors derive from an adult in good health. Both conserved end residues are trimmed from each CDR3.

>TRBV6-5|TRBJ1-5
ASSPLQGAHQPQH
>TRBV10-3|TRBJ2-1
AIRPGLENNEQF
>TRBV11-3|TRBJ2-3
ASSPRAMASGDTQY
>TRBV27|TRBJ1-4
ASSFQGDLGKLF
>TRBV28|TRBJ1-3
ASSFGTSGNTIY
>TRBV6-2/TRBV6-3|TRBJ1-6
ASSYETALNSPLH
>TRBV15|TRBJ2-7
ATSRARDGSYEQY
>TRBV11-3|TRBJ2-7
ASSPPGGASYEQY
>TRBV6-5|TRBJ1-2
ASSHDRGRELGYT
>TRBV30|TRBJ1-1
AWSLFGTVNTEAF
>TRBV7-2|TRBJ2-1
ASSPRLAGVGATGNEQF
>TRBV19|TRBJ2-5
ARAQTGDLQETQY
>TRBV5-6|TRBJ1-6
ASSLYAVGVQGISPLH
>TRBV7-2|TRBJ2-1
ASSSRLAGGRVEQF
>TRBV27|TRBJ1-1
ASSQRGVNTEAF
>TRBV6-5|TRBJ1-1
ASKPQGGTTEAF
>TRBV18|TRBJ2-5
ASSRPRTGQETQY
>TRBV13|TRBJ2-1
ASSHYQRTSGRAVRNEQF
>TRBV14|TRBJ1-2
ASSQGRGYGYT
>TRBV6-2/TRBV6-3|TRBJ1-5
ASSYSFTGRGEQPQH
>TRBV30|TRBJ1-5
AWGAASNQPQH
>TRBV10-3|TRBJ2-7
AISEGVEGYEQY
>TRBV7-9|TRBJ1-2
ASSLVGGDPNYGYT